The entry below gives a single T cell receptor beta chain sequence along with its context. The data belong to a study of shared clonotypes between healthy human individuals. The CDR3 covers 17 residues. Germline values: CDR1 LGHNA, CDR2 YNFKEQ. V dropped 0 bases and J dropped 4; count of bases not matched to a gene: 9. It was CD45RO-negative cells, positively selected for CCR7, that made up naive CD8 cells, with terminally differentiated effector memory CD45RA+ cells excluded. Every immunoSEQ plate was one replicate of a subset's evenly spread DNA. Only in-frame clones appear in the TCRdb table, and some are missing; sequencing was by immunoSEQ multiplex PCR. The data contain some 2.1 million clones, about 95% of them seen just once; the ten biggest clones take up about 1.1%.

This clonotype was obtained from a man aged 18 to 29 in good health. The chain employs TRBV4-2 and TRBJ1-2; 9 bases are a match to TRBD1. Specimen: naive CD8+ T cells sorted from blood. CDR3 amino acids: CASSQDEGTGFIYGYTF. The CDR3, as DNA: TGTGCCAGCAGCCAAGATGAGGGGACAGGGTTCATCTATGGCTACACCTTC.